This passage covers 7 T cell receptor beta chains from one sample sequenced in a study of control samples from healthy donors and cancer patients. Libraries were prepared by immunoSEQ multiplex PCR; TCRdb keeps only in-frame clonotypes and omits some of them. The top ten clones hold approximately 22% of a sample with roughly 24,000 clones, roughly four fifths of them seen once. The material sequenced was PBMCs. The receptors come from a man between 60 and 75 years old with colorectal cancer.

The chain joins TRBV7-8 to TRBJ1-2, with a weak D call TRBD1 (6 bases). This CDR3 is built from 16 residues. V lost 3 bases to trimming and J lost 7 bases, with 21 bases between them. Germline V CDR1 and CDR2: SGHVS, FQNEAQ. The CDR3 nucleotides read TGTGCCAGCAGCTTGACTCCGGTCGCGAGGGGGGTTGGCTACACCTTC. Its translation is CASSLTPVARGVGYTF.

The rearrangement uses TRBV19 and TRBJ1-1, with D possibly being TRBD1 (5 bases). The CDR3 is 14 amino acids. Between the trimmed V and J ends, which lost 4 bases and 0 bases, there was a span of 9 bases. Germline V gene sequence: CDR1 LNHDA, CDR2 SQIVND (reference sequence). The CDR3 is CASSKDTMNTEAFF. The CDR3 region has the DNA TGTGCCAGTAGTAAGGACACTATGAACACTGAAGCTTTCTTT.

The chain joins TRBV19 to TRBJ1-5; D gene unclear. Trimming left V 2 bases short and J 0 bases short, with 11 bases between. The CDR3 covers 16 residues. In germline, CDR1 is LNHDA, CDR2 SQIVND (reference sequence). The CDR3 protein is CASSIPQDLSNQPQHF. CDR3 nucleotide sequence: TGTGCCAGTAGTATACCCCAGGATCTTAGCAATCAGCCCCAGCATTTT.

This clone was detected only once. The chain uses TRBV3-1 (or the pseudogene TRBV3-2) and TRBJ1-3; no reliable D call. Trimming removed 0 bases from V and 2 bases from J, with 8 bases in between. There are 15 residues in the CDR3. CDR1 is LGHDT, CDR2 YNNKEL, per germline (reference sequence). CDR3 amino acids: CASSQDIQTGNTIYF. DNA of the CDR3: TGTGCCAGCAGCCAAGATATCCAGACTGGAAACACCATATATTTT.

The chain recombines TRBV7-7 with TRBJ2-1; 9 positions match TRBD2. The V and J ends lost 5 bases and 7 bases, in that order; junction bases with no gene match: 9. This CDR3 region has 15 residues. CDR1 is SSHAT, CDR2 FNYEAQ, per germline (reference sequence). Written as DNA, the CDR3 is TGTGCCAGCAGCCTGGGACTAGCCAAAATAAATGAGCAGTTCTTC. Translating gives CASSLGLAKINEQFF.

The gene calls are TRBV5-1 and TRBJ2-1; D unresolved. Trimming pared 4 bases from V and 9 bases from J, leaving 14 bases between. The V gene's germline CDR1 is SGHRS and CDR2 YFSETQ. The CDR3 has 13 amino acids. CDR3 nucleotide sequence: TGCGCCAGCAGCGGGTATCAGACCTTTGAGCAGTTCTTC. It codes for CASSGYQTFEQFF.

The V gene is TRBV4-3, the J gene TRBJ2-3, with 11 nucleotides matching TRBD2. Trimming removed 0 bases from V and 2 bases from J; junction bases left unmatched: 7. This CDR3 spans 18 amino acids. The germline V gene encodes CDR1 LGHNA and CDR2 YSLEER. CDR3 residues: CASSQDLGTSGFTDTQYF. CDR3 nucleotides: TGCGCCAGCAGCCAAGATCTAGGGACTAGCGGTTTCACAGATACGCAGTATTTT.